This T cell receptor (beta chain) was observed in a study of T cells in Graves' hyperthyroidism and ophthalmopathy. Broader study findings: The model anticipated ophthalmopathy a median about 7.1 months pre-onset.

This CDR3 comprises 11 residues. Trimming stripped 1 base from V and 5 bases from J, with 3 bases between. Hyperthyroidism of Graves' type that showed no ophthalmopathy progression within 18 months was stable. This clonotype came up many times. Antigen: not known. Amplified regions were TCR beta CDR3 sequences from RNA transcripts. A first-round RT-PCR of the TCR CDR3 used the HTBI primer set. TCRdb called the multiplex PCR reads again in MiXCR, with one record for every CDR3 protein. This table has fewer than 550,000 distinct CDR3 sequences, roughly 14% appearing once. This sequence joins TRBV12-3 or TRBV12-4 and TRBJ2-7; D is undetermined. Sequencing used blood. This sequence was found in a woman aged 18 to 35 with Graves' hyperthyroidism. The CDR3 loop reads CASSLEHEQYF. The CDR3 coding sequence is TGTGCCAGCAGTTTAGAGCACGAGCAGTACTTC.